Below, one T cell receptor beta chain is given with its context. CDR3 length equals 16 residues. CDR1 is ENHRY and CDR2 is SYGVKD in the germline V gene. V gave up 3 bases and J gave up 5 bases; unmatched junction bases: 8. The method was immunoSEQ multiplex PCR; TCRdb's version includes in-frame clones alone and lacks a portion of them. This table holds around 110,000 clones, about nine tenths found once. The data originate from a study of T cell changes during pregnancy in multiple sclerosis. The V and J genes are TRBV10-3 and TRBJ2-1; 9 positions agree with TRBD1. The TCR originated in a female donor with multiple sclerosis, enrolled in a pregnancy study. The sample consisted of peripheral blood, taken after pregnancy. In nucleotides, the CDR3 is TGTGCCATCAGTGATATTGGACAGGGGACTCACAATGAGCAGTTCTTC. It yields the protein CAISDIGQGTHNEQFF.